These T cell receptor beta chains were read from a single sample in a study of control samples from healthy donors and cancer patients. Profiled with immunoSEQ multiplex PCR; TCRdb holds only in-frame clones, not every one. The table has 130,000 to 150,000 clones, roughly 90% seen once; the top ten hold around 4.7%. The sample taken for sequencing was blood. Every receptor here comes from a man aged 30 to 45 in good health. Each CDR3 is given with its conserved first and last residue. The order of the fields is D gene, clone size, V gene, J gene, CDR3 protein, CDR3 DNA. The D gene is left open where the match is weak. Size is omitted from some rows. Given values are once, few, many or a class for expanded clones.

d_gene: -; abundance: -; v_gene: TRBV13; j_gene: TRBJ1-5; CDR3aa: CASSPEFDSNQPQHF; CDR3nt: TGTGCCAGCAGCCCAGAGTTTGATAGCAATCAGCCCCAGCATTTT
d_gene: TRBD2; abundance: once; v_gene: TRBV13; j_gene: TRBJ2-3; CDR3aa: CASSASTGTSGREHTDTQYF; CDR3nt: TGTGCCAGCAGCGCTTCCACCGGGACTAGCGGGAGAGAACACACAGATACGCAGTATTTT
d_gene: -; abundance: -; v_gene: TRBV9; j_gene: TRBJ2-3; CDR3aa: CASSARGTKDDTQYF; CDR3nt: TGTGCCAGCAGCGCCCGGGGGACCAAGGATGATACGCAGTATTTT
d_gene: TRBD1; abundance: -; v_gene: TRBV6-4; j_gene: TRBJ2-7; CDR3aa: CASTLDRGSYEQYF; CDR3nt: TGTGCCAGCACGCTGGACAGGGGATCCTACGAGCAGTACTTC
d_gene: -; abundance: -; v_gene: TRBV25-1; j_gene: TRBJ2-3; CDR3aa: CASSPRAGTQYF; CDR3nt: TGTGCCAGCAGTCCCCGCGCGGGTACGCAGTATTTT
d_gene: -; abundance: once; v_gene: TRBV20-1; j_gene: TRBJ2-5; CDR3aa: CSAYKETQYF; CDR3nt: TGCAGTGCTTATAAAGAGACCCAGTACTTC
d_gene: TRBD1; abundance: -; v_gene: TRBV7-2; j_gene: TRBJ2-7; CDR3aa: CASSRRQGGAYEQYF; CDR3nt: TGTGCCAGCAGCCGGAGACAGGGGGGTGCCTACGAGCAGTACTTC
d_gene: -; abundance: -; v_gene: TRBV19; j_gene: TRBJ1-3; CDR3aa: CASSPMDSSSGNTIYF; CDR3nt: TGTGCCAGTAGTCCAATGGACAGCAGCTCTGGAAACACCATATATTTT
d_gene: -; abundance: -; v_gene: TRBV6-6; j_gene: TRBJ2-7; CDR3aa: CASSYIASTYEQYF; CDR3nt: TGTGCCAGCAGTTACATAGCGTCGACCTACGAGCAGTACTTC
d_gene: TRBD1; abundance: -; v_gene: TRBV11-2; j_gene: TRBJ2-6; CDR3aa: CASSLSKGAGHSGANVLTF; CDR3nt: TGTGCCAGCAGCTTAAGTAAGGGGGCCGGCCACTCTGGGGCCAACGTCCTGACTTTC
d_gene: TRBD2; abundance: -; v_gene: TRBV19; j_gene: TRBJ2-3; CDR3aa: CGFCGGRFRGDTQYF; CDR3nt: TGTGGGTTCTGCGGGGGGCGTTTCCGGGGAGATACGCAGTATTTT
d_gene: -; abundance: -; v_gene: TRBV2; j_gene: TRBJ2-7; CDR3aa: CASSYRDEQYF; CDR3nt: TGTGCCAGCAGCTACAGGGACGAGCAGTACTTC
d_gene: TRBD1; abundance: -; v_gene: TRBV15; j_gene: TRBJ1-5; CDR3aa: CATAGTGNQPQHF; CDR3nt: TGTGCCACCGCCGGGACAGGCAATCAGCCCCAGCATTTT
d_gene: TRBD1; abundance: -; v_gene: TRBV5-1; j_gene: TRBJ2-5; CDR3aa: CASSQGTGFQETQYF; CDR3nt: TGCGCCAGCAGCCAAGGGACAGGGTTCCAAGAGACCCAGTACTTC
d_gene: -; abundance: once; v_gene: TRBV18; j_gene: TRBJ1-2; CDR3aa: CASSQFGPGPTVGYTF; CDR3nt: TGTGCCAGCTCACAATTCGGTCCCGGACCGACCGTGGGCTACACCTTC